The source of this T cell receptor beta chain is a study of T cells in women clearing cervical HPV infection. Repertoires were generated with immunoSEQ multiplex PCR, while TCRdb's copy carries only in-frame clones and drops some. The sample table includes some 46,000 clones. The CDR3 is 15 residues long. With 3 bases clipped from V and 6 bases from J, the junction kept 8 bases outside the gene matches. Germline V gives CDR1 WNHNN, CDR2 SYGVQD (reference sequence). Regarding this clone: The read halts 3 residues ahead of the CDR3 end, with the missing end drawn from the germline J gene.

The sequenced sample was blood buffy coat. This TCR derives from a woman between 18 and 69 years old with a cervical HPV16 infection that either progressed to CIN3+ or cleared (not recorded which). This sequence joins TRBV10-1 and TRBJ2-1; 7 bases are shared with TRBD2. CDR3 DNA, as far as it was read: TGCGCCAGCAGTGATTCCCATGGGGGGGGCAATGAG. Amino acids: CASSDSHGGGNE. The CDR3 in full is CASSDSHGGGNEQFF.